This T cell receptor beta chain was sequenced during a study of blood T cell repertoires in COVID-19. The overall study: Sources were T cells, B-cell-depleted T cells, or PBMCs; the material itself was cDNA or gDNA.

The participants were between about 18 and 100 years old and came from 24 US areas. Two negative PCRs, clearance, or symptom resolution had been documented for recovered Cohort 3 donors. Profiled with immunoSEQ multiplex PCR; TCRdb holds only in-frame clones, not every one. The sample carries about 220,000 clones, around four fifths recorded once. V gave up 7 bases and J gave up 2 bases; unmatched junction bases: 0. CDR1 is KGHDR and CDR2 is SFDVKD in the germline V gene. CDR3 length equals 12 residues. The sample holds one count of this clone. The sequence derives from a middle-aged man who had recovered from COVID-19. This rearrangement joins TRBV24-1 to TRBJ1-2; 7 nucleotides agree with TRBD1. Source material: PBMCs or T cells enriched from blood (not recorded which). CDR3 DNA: TGTGCCACCAGGGGACAGAACTATGGCTACACCTTC. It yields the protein CATRGQNYGYTF.